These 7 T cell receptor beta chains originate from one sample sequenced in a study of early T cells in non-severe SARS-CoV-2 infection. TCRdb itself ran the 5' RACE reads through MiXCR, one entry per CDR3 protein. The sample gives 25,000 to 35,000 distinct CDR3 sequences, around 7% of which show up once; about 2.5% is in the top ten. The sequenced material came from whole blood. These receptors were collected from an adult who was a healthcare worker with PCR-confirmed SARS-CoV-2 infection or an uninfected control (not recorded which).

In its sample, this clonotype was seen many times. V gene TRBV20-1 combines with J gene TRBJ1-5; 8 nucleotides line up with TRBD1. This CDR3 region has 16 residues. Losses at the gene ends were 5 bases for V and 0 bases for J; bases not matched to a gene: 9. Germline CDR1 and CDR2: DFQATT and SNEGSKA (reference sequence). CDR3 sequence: CSAPPTGAYSNQPQHF. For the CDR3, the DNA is TGCAGTGCTCCGCCGACAGGGGCATATAGCAATCAGCCCCAGCATTTT.

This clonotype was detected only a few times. CDR3 amino acids: CASRSLGAYEQYF. The CDR3 bases are TGTGCCAGCCGATCTCTGGGGGCCTACGAGCAGTACTTC. The chain carries TRBV10-3 and TRBJ2-7, with D perhaps matching TRBD1 or TRBD2 (5 bases each). CDR3 length: 13 residues. The V gene lost 10 bases and the J gene lost 2 bases, with 15 bases spanning the gap. Germline-derived CDR1 and CDR2 are ENHRY and SYGVKD.

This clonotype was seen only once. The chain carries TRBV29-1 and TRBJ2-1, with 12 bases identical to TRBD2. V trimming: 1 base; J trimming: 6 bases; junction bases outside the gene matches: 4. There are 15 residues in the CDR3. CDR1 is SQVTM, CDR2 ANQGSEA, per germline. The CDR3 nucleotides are TGCAGCGTTGAAGGACTAGCGGGAGTATCCAATGAGCAGTTCTTC. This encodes CSVEGLAGVSNEQFF.

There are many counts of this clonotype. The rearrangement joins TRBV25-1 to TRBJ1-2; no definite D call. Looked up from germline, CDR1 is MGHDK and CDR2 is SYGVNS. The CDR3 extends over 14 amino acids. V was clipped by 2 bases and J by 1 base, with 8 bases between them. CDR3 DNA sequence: TGTGCCAGCAGTGAACCCACAGTTAACTATGGCTACACCTTC. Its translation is CASSEPTVNYGYTF.

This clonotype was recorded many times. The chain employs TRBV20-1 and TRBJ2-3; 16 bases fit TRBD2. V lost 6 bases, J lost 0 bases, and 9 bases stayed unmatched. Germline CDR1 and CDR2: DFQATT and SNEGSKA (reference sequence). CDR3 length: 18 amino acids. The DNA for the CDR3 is TGCAGTGCGACGTCCGGGACTAGCGGGAGGGTTAGCACAGATACGCAGTATTTT. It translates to CSATSGTSGRVSTDTQYF.

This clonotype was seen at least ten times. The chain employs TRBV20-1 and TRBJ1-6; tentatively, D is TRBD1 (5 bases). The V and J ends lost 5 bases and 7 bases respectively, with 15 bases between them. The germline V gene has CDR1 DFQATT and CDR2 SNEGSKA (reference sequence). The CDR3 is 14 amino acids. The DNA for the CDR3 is TGCAGTGCTTGGGGGAGCGGGGGAAATTCACCCCTCCACTTT. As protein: CSAWGSGGNSPLHF.

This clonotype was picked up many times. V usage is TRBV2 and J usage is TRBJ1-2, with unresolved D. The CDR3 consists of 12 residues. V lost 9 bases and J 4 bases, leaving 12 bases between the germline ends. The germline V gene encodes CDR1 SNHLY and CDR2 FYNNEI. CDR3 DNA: TGTGCCAGTCAGACGGTTCTCTATGGCTACACCTTC. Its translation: CASQTVLYGYTF.